Reported below is one T cell receptor (beta chain). Germline CDR1 MGHDK, CDR2 SYGVNS. This CDR3 has 14 residues. After removal of 7 bases from V and 3 bases from J, the junction contained 2 bases not matched to a gene. The sample is drawn from a study of blood T cell repertoires in COVID-19. Study as a whole: Both acute and convalescent COVID-19 samples were obtained from the United States, Italy and Spain. T cells, B-cell-depleted T cells, or PBMCs provided the cDNA or gDNA that served as material.

Original methodology: Estimated nucleated cell counts came from reference gene primer amplification. TCRdb's table, derived via immunoSEQ multiplex PCR, lists solely in-frame clones and lacks some. V and J calls and clone size are as listed in that table; D and trimming were resolved from the DNA. The sample carries 210,000 or so clones, approximately 81% recorded once. This TCR was sampled from a woman older than 75 with active or convalescent COVID-19. V and J are TRBV25-1 and TRBJ1-4, with TRBD1 identical over 10 bases. Sequences were obtained from peripheral blood. Here the CDR3 reads CASTDRGANEKLFF. The CDR3 bases are TGTGCCAGCACGGACAGGGGGGCTAATGAAAAACTGTTTTTT.